A selection of T cell receptor beta chains follows, all from one sample in a study of blood T cell repertoires in COVID-19. Some clones are missing from TCRdb's copy, which holds only in-frame ones; the method was immunoSEQ multiplex PCR. The sample lists fewer than 300,000 clones; under 90% were seen once. Source material: peripheral blood. These receptors originate from a woman aged 18-35 years with acute or convalescent COVID-19. CDR3s include the opening cysteine and the closing phenylalanine or tryptophan. The D gene is left open where the match is weak. Clone size appears in some rows only: once, few, many, or a class for an expanded clone.

size	D	V	J	CDR3	DNA
NA	TRBD1	TRBV6-5	TRBJ1-2	CASSPQGAVGYGYTF	TGTGCCAGCAGTCCACAGGGGGCGGTAGGTTATGGCTACACCTTC
few	NA	TRBV6-5	TRBJ1-4	CASSSTGLEKLFF	TGTGCCAGCAGTTCGACAGGTCTGGAAAAACTGTTTTTT
NA	TRBD2	TRBV11-3	TRBJ2-1	CASSLDSGRNEQFF	TGTGCCAGCAGCTTAGATAGCGGGAGGAACGAGCAGTTCTTC
NA	TRBD2	TRBV9	TRBJ2-1	CASSGTLAGGVGNEQFF	TGTGCCAGCAGCGGTACCCTAGCGGGAGGGGTCGGCAATGAGCAGTTCTTC
NA	NA	TRBV21-1	TRBJ1-1	CASTTPSDRETEAFF	TGTGCCAGCACCACCCCCTCGGACAGGGAGACTGAAGCTTTCTTT
NA	NA	TRBV5-1	TRBJ2-2	CASSSVRGNTGELFF	TGCGCCAGCAGCTCCGTCCGGGGGAACACCGGGGAGCTGTTTTTT
few	TRBD1	TRBV19	TRBJ1-5	CASSIWTGDQPQHF	TGTGCCAGTAGTATTTGGACAGGGGATCAGCCCCAGCATTTT
NA	TRBD1	TRBV11-3	TRBJ2-1	CASSVSGGYNEQFF	TGTGCCAGCAGCGTGTCAGGGGGATACAATGAGCAGTTCTTC
NA	NA	TRBV5-1	TRBJ2-5	CASSLSWRETQYF	TGCGCCAGCAGCTTGTCTTGGCGGGAGACCCAGTACTTC
NA	NA	TRBV7-2	TRBJ2-7	CASSLVSGPRDEQYF	TGTGCCAGCAGCTTAGTAAGCGGACCTAGGGACGAGCAGTACTTC
NA	TRBD2	TRBV28	TRBJ2-3	CASSLGGGSDRDTQYF	TGTGCCAGCAGTTTGGGGGGGGGATCGGATCGGGATACGCAGTATTTT
NA	NA	TRBV5-8	TRBJ1-1	CASSQTALTEAFF	TGTGCCAGCAGCCAAACAGCTCTCACTGAAGCTTTCTTT
NA	TRBD1	TRBV15	TRBJ1-2	CATSRDLGDSGRRNYGYTF	TGTGCCACCAGCAGAGATTTGGGGGACAGCGGACGGCGAAACTATGGCTACACCTTC
NA	NA	TRBV11-2	TRBJ1-1	CASSFRSGDTEAFF	TGTGCCAGCAGCTTTCGCTCCGGGGATACTGAAGCTTTCTTT
NA	TRBD1	TRBV9	TRBJ2-7	CASSPRDRLTSSYEQYF	TGTGCCAGCAGCCCCAGGGACAGACTTACTAGCTCCTACGAGCAGTACTTC
NA	TRBD1	TRBV28	TRBJ2-7	CASSVQGAYGQYF	TGTGCCAGCAGTGTACAGGGGGCTTACGGGCAGTACTTC
once	NA	TRBV10-2	TRBJ1-5	CASSRNTNQPQHF	TGCGCCAGCAGTCGTAACACAAATCAGCCCCAGCATTTT
NA	TRBD1	TRBV3-1/TRBV3-2	TRBJ1-4	CASSPKGRTGDEKLFF	TGTGCCAGCAGCCCTAAGGGCCGGACAGGGGACGAAAAACTGTTTTTT
NA	NA	TRBV7-2	TRBJ1-5	CASSPQGVPSNQPQHF	TGTGCCAGCAGCCCCCAAGGGGTCCCGAGCAATCAGCCCCAGCATTTT
NA	NA	TRBV7-2	TRBJ2-5	CASSLSGVVQETQYF	TGTGCCAGCAGCTTATCGGGTGTGGTCCAAGAGACCCAGTACTTC
few	NA	TRBV10-3	TRBJ2-1	CAISFPRRAPGRGSSYNEQFF	TGTGCCATCAGCTTCCCCCGGAGGGCCCCAGGGCGGGGAAGCTCCTACAATGAGCAGTTCTTC
NA	TRBD2	TRBV10-3	TRBJ2-7	CAISESMAGGREQYF	TGTGCCATCAGTGAGTCGATGGCGGGAGGTCGCGAGCAGTACTTC